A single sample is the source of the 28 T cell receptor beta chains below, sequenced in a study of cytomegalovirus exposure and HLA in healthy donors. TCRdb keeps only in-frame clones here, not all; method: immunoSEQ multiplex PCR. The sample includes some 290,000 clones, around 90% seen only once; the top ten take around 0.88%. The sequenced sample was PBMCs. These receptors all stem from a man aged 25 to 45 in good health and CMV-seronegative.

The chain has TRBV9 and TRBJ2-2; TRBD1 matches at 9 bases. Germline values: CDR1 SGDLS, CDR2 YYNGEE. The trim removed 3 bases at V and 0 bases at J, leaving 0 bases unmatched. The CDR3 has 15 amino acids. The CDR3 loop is CASSGTGANTGELFF. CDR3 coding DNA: TGTGCCAGCAGCGGGACAGGGGCGAACACCGGGGAGCTGTTTTTT.

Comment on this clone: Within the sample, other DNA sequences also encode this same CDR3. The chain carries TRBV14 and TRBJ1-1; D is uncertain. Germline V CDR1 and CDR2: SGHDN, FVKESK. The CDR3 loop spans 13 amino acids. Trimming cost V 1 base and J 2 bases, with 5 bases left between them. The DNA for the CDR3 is TGTGCCAGCAGCCAAGGAGGTAACACTGAAGCTTTCTTT. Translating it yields CASSQGGNTEAFF.

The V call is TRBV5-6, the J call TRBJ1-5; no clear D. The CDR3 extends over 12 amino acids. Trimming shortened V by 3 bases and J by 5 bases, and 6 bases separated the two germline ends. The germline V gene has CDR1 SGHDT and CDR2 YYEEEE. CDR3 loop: CASSSNYQPQHF. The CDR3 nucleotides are TGTGCCAGCAGCTCTAATTATCAGCCCCAGCATTTT.

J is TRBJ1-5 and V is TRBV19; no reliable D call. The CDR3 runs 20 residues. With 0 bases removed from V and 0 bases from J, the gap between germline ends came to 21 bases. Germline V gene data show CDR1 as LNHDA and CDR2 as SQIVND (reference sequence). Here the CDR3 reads CASSIDGRAGGLGSNQPQHF. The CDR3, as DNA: TGTGCCAGTAGTATAGATGGCCGGGCGGGTGGCCTTGGTAGCAATCAGCCCCAGCATTTT.

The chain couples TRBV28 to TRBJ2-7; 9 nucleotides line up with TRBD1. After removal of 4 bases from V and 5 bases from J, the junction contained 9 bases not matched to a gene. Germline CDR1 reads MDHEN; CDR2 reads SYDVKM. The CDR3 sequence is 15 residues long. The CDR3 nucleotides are TGTGCCAGCAGTTACCGGGACAGGGTTTTCGACGAGCAGTACTTC. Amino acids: CASSYRDRVFDEQYF.

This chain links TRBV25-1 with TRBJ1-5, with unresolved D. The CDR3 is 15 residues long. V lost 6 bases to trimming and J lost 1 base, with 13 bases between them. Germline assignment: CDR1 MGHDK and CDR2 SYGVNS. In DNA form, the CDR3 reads TGTGCCAGCAGCCCCCCAGACAAGAGCAATCAGCCCCAGCATTTT. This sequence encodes CASSPPDKSNQPQHF. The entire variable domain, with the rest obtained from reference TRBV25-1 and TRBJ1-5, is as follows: EADIYQTPRYLVIGTGKKITLECSQTMGHDKMYWYQQDPGMELHLIHYSYGVNSTEKGDLSSESTVSRIRTEHFPLTLESARPSHTSQYLCASSPPDKSNQPQHFGDGTRLSIL.

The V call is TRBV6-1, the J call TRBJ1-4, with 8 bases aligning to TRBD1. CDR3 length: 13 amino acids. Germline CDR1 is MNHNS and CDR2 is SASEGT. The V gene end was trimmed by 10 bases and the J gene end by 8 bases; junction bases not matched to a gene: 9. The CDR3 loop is CATGQGFLEKLFF. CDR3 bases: TGTGCCACCGGACAGGGCTTTCTAGAAAAACTGTTTTTT.

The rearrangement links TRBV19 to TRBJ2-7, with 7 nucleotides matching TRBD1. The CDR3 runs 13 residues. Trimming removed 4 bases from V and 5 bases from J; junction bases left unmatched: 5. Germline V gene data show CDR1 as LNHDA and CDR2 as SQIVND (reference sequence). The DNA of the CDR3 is TGTGCCAGTAGTACCCAGGGGGTCCACGAGCAGTACTTC. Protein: CASSTQGVHEQYF.

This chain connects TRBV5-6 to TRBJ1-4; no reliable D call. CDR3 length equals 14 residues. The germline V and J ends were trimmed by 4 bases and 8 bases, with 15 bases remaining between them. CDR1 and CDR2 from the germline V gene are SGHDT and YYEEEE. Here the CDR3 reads CASSVDTLQEKLFF. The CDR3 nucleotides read TGTGCCAGCAGCGTTGACACGCTTCAAGAAAAACTGTTTTTT.

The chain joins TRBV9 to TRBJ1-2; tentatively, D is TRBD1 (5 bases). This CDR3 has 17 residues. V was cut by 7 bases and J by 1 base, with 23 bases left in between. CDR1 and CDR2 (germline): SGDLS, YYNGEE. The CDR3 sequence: CASANRAGDPYNYGYTF. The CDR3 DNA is TGTGCCAGCGCCAATAGGGCGGGGGACCCATATAACTATGGCTACACCTTC. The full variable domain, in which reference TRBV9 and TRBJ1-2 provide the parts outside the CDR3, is DSGVTQTPKHLITATGQRVTLRCSPRSGDLSVYWYQQSLDQGLQFLIQYYNGEERAKGNILERFSAQQFPDLHSELNLSSLELGDSALYFCASANRAGDPYNYGYTFGSGTRLTVV.

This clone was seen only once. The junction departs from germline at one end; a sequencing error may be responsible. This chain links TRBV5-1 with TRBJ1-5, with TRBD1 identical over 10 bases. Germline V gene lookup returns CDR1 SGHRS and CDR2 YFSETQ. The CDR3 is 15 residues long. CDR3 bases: TGTGCCAGCAGCCGACAGGGGGCAATGTTTCAGCCCCAGCATTTT. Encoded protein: CASSRQGAMFQPQHF.

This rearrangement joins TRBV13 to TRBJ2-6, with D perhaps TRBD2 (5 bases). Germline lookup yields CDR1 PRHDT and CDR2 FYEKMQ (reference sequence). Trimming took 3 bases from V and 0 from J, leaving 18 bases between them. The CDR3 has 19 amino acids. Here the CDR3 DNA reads TGTGCCAGCAGCTTTTCGGGGTCTCCTAAATTCTCTGGGGCCAACGTCCTGACTTTC. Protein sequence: CASSFSGSPKFSGANVLTF.

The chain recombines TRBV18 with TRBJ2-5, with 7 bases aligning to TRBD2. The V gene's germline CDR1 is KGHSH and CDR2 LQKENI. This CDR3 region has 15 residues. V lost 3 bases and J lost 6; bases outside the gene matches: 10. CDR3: CASSPGRERWKTQYF. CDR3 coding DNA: TGTGCCAGCTCACCGGGGAGGGAGCGTTGGAAGACCCAGTACTTC.

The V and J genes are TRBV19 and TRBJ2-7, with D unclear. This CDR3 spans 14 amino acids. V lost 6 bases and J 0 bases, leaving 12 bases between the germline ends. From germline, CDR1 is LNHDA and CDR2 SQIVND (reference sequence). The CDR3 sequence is CASRLYSTSYEQYF. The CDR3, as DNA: TGTGCCAGTAGGTTATACAGTACCTCCTACGAGCAGTACTTC.

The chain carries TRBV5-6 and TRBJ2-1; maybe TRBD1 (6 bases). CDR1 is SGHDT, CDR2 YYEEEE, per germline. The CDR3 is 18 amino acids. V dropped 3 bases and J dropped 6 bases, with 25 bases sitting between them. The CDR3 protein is CASSYPGSLGQGINEQFF. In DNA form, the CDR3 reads TGTGCCAGCAGCTATCCCGGTAGTTTGGGGCAGGGGATCAATGAGCAGTTCTTC.

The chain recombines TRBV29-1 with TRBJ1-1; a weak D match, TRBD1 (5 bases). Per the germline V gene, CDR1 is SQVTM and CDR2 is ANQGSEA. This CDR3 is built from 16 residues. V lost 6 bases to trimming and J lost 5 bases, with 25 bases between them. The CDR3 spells CSVERWGRQGATEAFF. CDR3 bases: TGCAGCGTAGAACGCTGGGGGAGGCAGGGTGCGACTGAAGCTTTCTTT.

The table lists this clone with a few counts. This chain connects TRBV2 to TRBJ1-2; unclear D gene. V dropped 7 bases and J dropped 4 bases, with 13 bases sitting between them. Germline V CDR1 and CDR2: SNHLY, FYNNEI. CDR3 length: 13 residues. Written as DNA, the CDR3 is TGTGCCAGCAAGCTCCCCCTTGGCTATGGCTACACCTTC. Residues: CASKLPLGYGYTF.

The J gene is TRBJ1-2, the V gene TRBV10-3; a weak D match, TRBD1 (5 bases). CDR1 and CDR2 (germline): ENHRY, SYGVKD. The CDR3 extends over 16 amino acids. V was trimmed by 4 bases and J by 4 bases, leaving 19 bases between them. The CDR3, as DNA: TGTGCCATCAGTGGTATCGGGACTCCTGGGGGCTATGGCTACACCTTC. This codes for CAISGIGTPGGYGYTF.

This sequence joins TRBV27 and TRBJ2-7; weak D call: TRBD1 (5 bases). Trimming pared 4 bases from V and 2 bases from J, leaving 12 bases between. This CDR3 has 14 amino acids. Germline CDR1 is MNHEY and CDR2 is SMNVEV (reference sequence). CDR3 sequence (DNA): TGTGCCAGCAGTTCGACAGCCCTTACCTACGAGCAGTACTTC. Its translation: CASSSTALTYEQYF.

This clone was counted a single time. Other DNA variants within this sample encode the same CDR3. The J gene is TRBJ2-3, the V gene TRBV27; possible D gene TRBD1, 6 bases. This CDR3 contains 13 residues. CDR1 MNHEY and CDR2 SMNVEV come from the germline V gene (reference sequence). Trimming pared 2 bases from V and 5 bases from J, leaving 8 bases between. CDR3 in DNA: TGTGCCAGCAGTTTAACAGGGAGAGATACGCAGTATTTT. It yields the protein CASSLTGRDTQYF.

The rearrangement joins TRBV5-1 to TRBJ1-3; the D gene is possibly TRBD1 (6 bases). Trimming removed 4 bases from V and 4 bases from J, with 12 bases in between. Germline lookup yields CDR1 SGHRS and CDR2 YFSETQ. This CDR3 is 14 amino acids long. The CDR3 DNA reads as TGCGCCAGCAGCCCACAGGGCCAGGGAAACACCATATATTTT. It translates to CASSPQGQGNTIYF.

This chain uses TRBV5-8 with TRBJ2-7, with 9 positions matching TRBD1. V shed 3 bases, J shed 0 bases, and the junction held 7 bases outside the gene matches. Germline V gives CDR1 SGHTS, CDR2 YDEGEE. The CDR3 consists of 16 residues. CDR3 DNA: TGTGCCAGCAGCTCCTTCCGGGACAGGGCCTCCTACGAGCAGTACTTC. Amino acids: CASSSFRDRASYEQYF.

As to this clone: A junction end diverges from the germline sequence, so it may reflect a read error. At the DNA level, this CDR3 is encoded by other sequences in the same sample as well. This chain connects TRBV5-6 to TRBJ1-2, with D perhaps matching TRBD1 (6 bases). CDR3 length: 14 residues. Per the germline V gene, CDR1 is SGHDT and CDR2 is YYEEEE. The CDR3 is CASSLGLQGYGYTF. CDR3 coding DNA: TGCGCCAGCAGCTTGGGACTACAGGGCTATGGCTACACCTTC.

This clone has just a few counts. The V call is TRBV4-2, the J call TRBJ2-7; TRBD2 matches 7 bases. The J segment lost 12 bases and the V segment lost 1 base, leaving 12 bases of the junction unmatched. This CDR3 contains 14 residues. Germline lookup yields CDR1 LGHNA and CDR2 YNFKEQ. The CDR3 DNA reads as TGTGCCAGCAGCCAAGCCGGGACTACCCCTCATCGGTACTTC. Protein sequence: CASSQAGTTPHRYF.

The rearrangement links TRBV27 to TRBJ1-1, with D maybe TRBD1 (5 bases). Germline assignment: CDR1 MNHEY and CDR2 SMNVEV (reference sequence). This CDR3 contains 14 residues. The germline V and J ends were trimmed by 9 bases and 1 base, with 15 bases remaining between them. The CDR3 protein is CASSRTLANTEAFF. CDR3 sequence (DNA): TGTGCCAGTTCAAGGACATTGGCGAACACTGAAGCTTTCTTT.

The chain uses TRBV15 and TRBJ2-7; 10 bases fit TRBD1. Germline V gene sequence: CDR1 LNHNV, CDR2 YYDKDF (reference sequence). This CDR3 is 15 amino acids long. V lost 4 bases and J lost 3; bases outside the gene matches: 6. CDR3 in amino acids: CATSKPGQGLYEQYF. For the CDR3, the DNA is TGTGCCACCAGCAAACCGGGACAGGGGCTCTACGAGCAGTACTTC. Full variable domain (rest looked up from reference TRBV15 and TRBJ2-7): DAMVIQNPRYQVTQFGKPVTLSCSQTLNHNVMYWYQQKSSQAPKLLFHYYDKDFNNEADTPDNFQSRRPNTSFCFLDIRSPGLGDTAMYLCATSKPGQGLYEQYFGPGTRLTVT.

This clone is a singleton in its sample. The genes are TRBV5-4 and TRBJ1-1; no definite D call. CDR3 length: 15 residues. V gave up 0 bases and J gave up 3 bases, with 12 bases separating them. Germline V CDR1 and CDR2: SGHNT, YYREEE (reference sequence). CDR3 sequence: CASSLEPELYTEAFF. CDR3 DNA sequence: TGTGCCAGCAGCTTGGAACCAGAACTATACACTGAAGCTTTCTTT.

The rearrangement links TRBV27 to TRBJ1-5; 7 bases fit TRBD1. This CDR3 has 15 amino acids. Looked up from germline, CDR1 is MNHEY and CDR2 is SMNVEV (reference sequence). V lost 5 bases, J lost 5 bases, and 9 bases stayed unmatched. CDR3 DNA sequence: TGTGCCAGCAGTACTCAGGGGGTTGGGGATCAGCCCCAGCATTTT. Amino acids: CASSTQGVGDQPQHF.